A selection of T cell receptor beta chains follows, all from one sample in a study of graft-versus-host responses after intestinal transplantation. These receptors lack a known antigen. Only in-frame clones appear in the TCRdb table, and some are missing; sequencing was by immunoSEQ multiplex PCR. Of over 90,000 clones in the sample, around 90% were seen once. Specimen: unstimulated CD8+ T cells sorted from spleen or lymph node cells, collected before intestinal transplant. All receptors come from a human donor who received an intestinal transplant. Both conserved end residues are part of each CDR3. Fields, in order: D gene, clone size, J gene, CDR3 length, V gene, CDR3 DNA, CDR3 protein. D genes are given only for firm matches. Rows give clone size only sometimes, using once, few, many, or a class for an expanded clone.

d_gene: TRBD1
abundance: .
j_gene: TRBJ1-2
len: 15
v_gene: TRBV6-5
CDR3nt: TGTGCCAGCAGTGGATGGACCGGGACAGCTTATGGCTACACCTTC
CDR3aa: CASSGWTGTAYGYTF

d_gene: .
abundance: few
j_gene: TRBJ1-1
len: 13
v_gene: TRBV5-5
CDR3nt: TGTGCCAGCAGCGACTTTAGGAACACTGAAGCTTTCTTT
CDR3aa: CASSDFRNTEAFF

d_gene: .
abundance: .
j_gene: TRBJ2-1
len: 15
v_gene: TRBV19
CDR3nt: TGTGCCAGTAGCCAAGGGGCTGGGGAGGACAATGAGCAGTTCTTC
CDR3aa: CASSQGAGEDNEQFF

d_gene: .
abundance: .
j_gene: TRBJ2-3
len: 15
v_gene: TRBV11-2
CDR3nt: TGTGCCAGCAGCCCCGCGGCGGGGCGAGAGGATACGCAGTATTTT
CDR3aa: CASSPAAGREDTQYF

d_gene: TRBD1
abundance: .
j_gene: TRBJ1-2
len: 14
v_gene: TRBV5-6
CDR3nt: TGTGCCAGCAGCATAGGACAGGGGACGAATGGCTACACCTTC
CDR3aa: CASSIGQGTNGYTF

d_gene: .
abundance: .
j_gene: TRBJ1-2
len: 15
v_gene: TRBV12-5
CDR3nt: TGTGCTAGTGGCATCGGCGGGTTAGCTAACTATGGCTACACCTTC
CDR3aa: CASGIGGLANYGYTF

d_gene: .
abundance: .
j_gene: TRBJ1-1
len: 16
v_gene: TRBV13
CDR3nt: TGTGCCAGCAGCTTAAGGTGGGAGCCTATGAACACTGAAGCTTTCTTT
CDR3aa: CASSLRWEPMNTEAFF

d_gene: TRBD2
abundance: .
j_gene: TRBJ2-1
len: 18
v_gene: TRBV2
CDR3nt: TGTGCCAGCACTCTAGAGACTAGCGGGGGGCTAGTCCACAATGAGCAGTTCTTC
CDR3aa: CASTLETSGGLVHNEQFF

d_gene: .
abundance: .
j_gene: TRBJ1-1
len: 12
v_gene: TRBV10-3
CDR3nt: TGTGCCATCGGAGTTGGGAACACTGAAGCTTTCTTT
CDR3aa: CAIGVGNTEAFF

d_gene: .
abundance: .
j_gene: TRBJ2-4
len: 14
v_gene: TRBV9
CDR3nt: TGTGCCAGCAGCGTTGGACAAGGTCAAAACATTCAGTACTTC
CDR3aa: CASSVGQGQNIQYF

d_gene: .
abundance: .
j_gene: TRBJ2-3
len: 16
v_gene: TRBV30
CDR3nt: TGTGCCTGGACCAGGGTCCGCCCCATTAGTCCAGATACGCAGTATTTT
CDR3aa: CAWTRVRPISPDTQYF

d_gene: .
abundance: .
j_gene: TRBJ2-1
len: 15
v_gene: TRBV4-2
CDR3nt: TGTGCCAGCAGCCAAGAGGTGGAGTCCTACAATGAGCAGTTCTTC
CDR3aa: CASSQEVESYNEQFF

d_gene: TRBD2
abundance: .
j_gene: TRBJ2-1
len: 14
v_gene: TRBV7-8
CDR3nt: TGTGCCAGCAGCTTAAGCGGGGGACACAATGAGCAGTTCTTC
CDR3aa: CASSLSGGHNEQFF

d_gene: TRBD2
abundance: .
j_gene: TRBJ2-1
len: 18
v_gene: TRBV14
CDR3nt: TGTGCCAGCAGCCAATCATATAATAGCGGGCCGTTTTACAATGAGCAGTTCTTC
CDR3aa: CASSQSYNSGPFYNEQFF

d_gene: .
abundance: .
j_gene: TRBJ2-7
len: 14
v_gene: TRBV6-6
CDR3nt: TGTGCCAGCAGTTACGTTGGGGACTTGGACGAGCAGTACTTC
CDR3aa: CASSYVGDLDEQYF

d_gene: TRBD1
abundance: .
j_gene: TRBJ2-2
len: 15
v_gene: TRBV4-1
CDR3nt: TGCGCCAGCAGCCACCCGGGACAGGGAACCGGGGAGCTGTTTTTT
CDR3aa: CASSHPGQGTGELFF

d_gene: TRBD2
abundance: once
j_gene: TRBJ2-1
len: 15
v_gene: TRBV7-3
CDR3nt: TGTGCCAGCAGCAAAGCGGGAGGGCCCTACAATGAGCAGTTCTTC
CDR3aa: CASSKAGGPYNEQFF

d_gene: .
abundance: .
j_gene: TRBJ2-2
len: 15
v_gene: TRBV19
CDR3nt: TGTGCCAGTAGTATTCCAGGATCGAACACCGGGGAGCTGTTTTTT
CDR3aa: CASSIPGSNTGELFF

d_gene: .
abundance: .
j_gene: TRBJ2-1
len: 12
v_gene: TRBV27
CDR3nt: TGTGCCAGCAGTGTTCCAGGGGATGAGCAGTTCTTC
CDR3aa: CASSVPGDEQFF

d_gene: .
abundance: few
j_gene: TRBJ1-6
len: 14
v_gene: TRBV4-1
CDR3nt: TGCGCCAGCAGCCAAGTAGGGAGTAATTCACCCCTCCACTTT
CDR3aa: CASSQVGSNSPLHF

d_gene: TRBD2
abundance: .
j_gene: TRBJ2-7
len: 13
v_gene: TRBV11-2
CDR3nt: TGTGCCAGCAGCCCCTGGAGCGGGGTAGAGCAGTACTTC
CDR3aa: CASSPWSGVEQYF

d_gene: TRBD2
abundance: .
j_gene: TRBJ2-7
len: 17
v_gene: TRBV5-1
CDR3nt: TGCGCCAGCAGCATAGGGACTAGCGGTTTTCCCTCCTACGAGCAGTACTTC
CDR3aa: CASSIGTSGFPSYEQYF

d_gene: TRBD1
abundance: .
j_gene: TRBJ2-7
len: 14
v_gene: TRBV5-1
CDR3nt: TGCGCCAGCAGCTGGGGACAGGGGGGCTACGAGCAGTACTTC
CDR3aa: CASSWGQGGYEQYF

d_gene: .
abundance: .
j_gene: TRBJ1-1
len: 16
v_gene: TRBV6-1
CDR3nt: TGTGCCAGCAGTGAAGCGATCACAGGTACGAACACTGAAGCTTTCTTT
CDR3aa: CASSEAITGTNTEAFF

d_gene: .
abundance: .
j_gene: TRBJ2-7
len: 11
v_gene: TRBV27
CDR3nt: TGTGCCAGCAGTATAGGGGACGAGCAGTACTTC
CDR3aa: CASSIGDEQYF

d_gene: .
abundance: .
j_gene: TRBJ2-1
len: 12
v_gene: TRBV6-5
CDR3nt: TGTGCCAGCAGCTCAACTCCTAATGAGCAGTTCTTC
CDR3aa: CASSSTPNEQFF

d_gene: .
abundance: .
j_gene: TRBJ2-3
len: 15
v_gene: TRBV11-2
CDR3nt: TGTGCCAGCAGCTTGGTCATCAGTAGCACAGATACGCAGTATTTT
CDR3aa: CASSLVISSTDTQYF

d_gene: TRBD1
abundance: .
j_gene: TRBJ2-7
len: 14
v_gene: TRBV6-1
CDR3nt: TGTGCCAGCAGTGAATTAAACAGGGGGAGCGAGCAGTACTTC
CDR3aa: CASSELNRGSEQYF

d_gene: TRBD1
abundance: few
j_gene: TRBJ1-2
len: 15
v_gene: TRBV5-6
CDR3nt: TGTGCCAGCAGTCTCGGGACAGGGAATCATTATGGCTACACCTTC
CDR3aa: CASSLGTGNHYGYTF

d_gene: TRBD2
abundance: .
j_gene: TRBJ2-1
len: 19
v_gene: TRBV4-1
CDR3nt: TGCGCCAGCACACCCCGGGCTAGCGGGAGGGAAGTTCCGAGGTATGAGCAGTTCTTC
CDR3aa: CASTPRASGREVPRYEQFF

d_gene: TRBD1
abundance: .
j_gene: TRBJ1-4
len: 14
v_gene: TRBV15
CDR3nt: TGTGCCACCAGCACGGGACAGGGAGGTGAAAAACTGTTTTTT
CDR3aa: CATSTGQGGEKLFF

d_gene: .
abundance: .
j_gene: TRBJ2-3
len: 18
v_gene: TRBV2
CDR3nt: TGTGCCAGCAGTGAACCCTTGTCAGGGGACCTTAGCACAGATACGCAGTATTTT
CDR3aa: CASSEPLSGDLSTDTQYF

d_gene: TRBD1
abundance: .
j_gene: TRBJ1-2
len: 14
v_gene: TRBV7-9
CDR3nt: TGTGCCAGCAGCTCCCCCGGGACAGACTATGGCTACACCTTC
CDR3aa: CASSSPGTDYGYTF

d_gene: .
abundance: .
j_gene: TRBJ2-1
len: 18
v_gene: TRBV4-1
CDR3nt: TGCGCCAGCAGCCAAGACCGGCCGGAGGCGAGCTCCTACAATGAGCAGTTCTTC
CDR3aa: CASSQDRPEASSYNEQFF

d_gene: TRBD1
abundance: .
j_gene: TRBJ2-7
len: 14
v_gene: TRBV5-5
CDR3nt: TGTGCCAGCAGGCTATGGGACAGGTCGTACGAGCAGTACTTC
CDR3aa: CASRLWDRSYEQYF

d_gene: .
abundance: .
j_gene: TRBJ2-3
len: 14
v_gene: TRBV4-1
CDR3nt: TGCGCCAGCAGCCAAATAACAGTCACAGATACGCAGTATTTT
CDR3aa: CASSQITVTDTQYF

d_gene: .
abundance: .
j_gene: TRBJ2-5
len: 13
v_gene: TRBV5-5
CDR3nt: TGTGCCAGCAGCTTGAGGGGTTCGGAGACCCAGTACTTC
CDR3aa: CASSLRGSETQYF

d_gene: .
abundance: .
j_gene: TRBJ1-1
len: 15
v_gene: TRBV6-5
CDR3nt: TGTGCCAGCAGTTACTCGGCAGGGATGGGCACTGAAGCTTTCTTT
CDR3aa: CASSYSAGMGTEAFF

d_gene: TRBD2
abundance: .
j_gene: TRBJ2-1
len: 13
v_gene: TRBV19
CDR3nt: TGTGCCAGTAGTACTAGCGGGGGCTATGAGCAGTTCTTC
CDR3aa: CASSTSGGYEQFF

d_gene: .
abundance: few
j_gene: TRBJ2-7
len: 13
v_gene: TRBV2
CDR3nt: TGTGCCAGCAGCATCGGGAGTCGATACGAGCAGTACTTC
CDR3aa: CASSIGSRYEQYF

d_gene: TRBD2
abundance: few
j_gene: TRBJ2-3
len: 16
v_gene: TRBV5-1
CDR3nt: TGCGCCAGCAGCTCAGGACTAGCGGGATACACAGATACGCAGTATTTT
CDR3aa: CASSSGLAGYTDTQYF

d_gene: .
abundance: .
j_gene: TRBJ1-5
len: 14
v_gene: TRBV28
CDR3nt: TGTGCCAGCAGTCACCGACCCTCCAGGGATTTCCAGCATTTT
CDR3aa: CASSHRPSRDFQHF

d_gene: TRBD1
abundance: .
j_gene: TRBJ2-1
len: 17
v_gene: TRBV29-1
CDR3nt: TGCAGCGTTGAGGACCCGTCGAGGGGGCGAGGGTACAATGAGCAGTTCTTC
CDR3aa: CSVEDPSRGRGYNEQFF

d_gene: .
abundance: .
j_gene: TRBJ1-5
len: 13
v_gene: TRBV5-4
CDR3nt: TGTGCCAGCAGCTGGGGGGGAGGGCAGCCCCAGCATTTT
CDR3aa: CASSWGGGQPQHF

d_gene: .
abundance: .
j_gene: TRBJ2-7
len: 15
v_gene: TRBV4-3
CDR3nt: TGCGCCAGCAGCCAAGATTGGACACCCCCCTACGAGCAGTACTTC
CDR3aa: CASSQDWTPPYEQYF

d_gene: .
abundance: .
j_gene: TRBJ2-3
len: 15
v_gene: TRBV27
CDR3nt: TGTGCCAGCAGTGGCACACTAGTTAAGTTAGATACGCAGTATTTT
CDR3aa: CASSGTLVKLDTQYF

d_gene: TRBD1
abundance: .
j_gene: TRBJ1-2
len: 14
v_gene: TRBV7-9
CDR3nt: TGTGCCAGCTCCGGGACAGGGGATGTGGGTGGCTACACCTTC
CDR3aa: CASSGTGDVGGYTF

d_gene: .
abundance: .
j_gene: TRBJ1-1
len: 12
v_gene: TRBV6-6
CDR3nt: TGTGCCAGCAGGGACGGGGTCACTGAAGCTTTCTTT
CDR3aa: CASRDGVTEAFF

d_gene: .
abundance: medium-sized
j_gene: TRBJ2-2
len: 13
v_gene: TRBV2
CDR3nt: TGTGCCAGCAGTTTTAGTAGCACCGGGGAGCTGTTTTTT
CDR3aa: CASSFSSTGELFF